This passage covers 28 T cell receptor beta chains from one sample sequenced in a study of HIV-infected patients and healthy controls. TCRdb used MiXCR to reprocess the 5' RACE reads, holding one entry per CDR3 protein. This table holds about 67,000 distinct CDR3 sequences, roughly a sixth found once. Sequencing was done on a sample of CD4+ T cells from blood. These receptors all come from a human donor in good health.

This clonotype was seen a handful of times. The CDR3 DNA reads TGTGCCAGCAGTTACTGGGGTCAGGGTATACGGAATGAAAAACTGTTTTTT. Amino acid sequence: CASSYWGQGIRNEKLFF. The chain combines TRBV12-3 or TRBV12-4 with TRBJ1-4, with a tentative D call TRBD1 (5 bases). The CDR3 runs 17 residues. V shed 4 bases and J shed 5 bases, with 20 bases lying between them.

This clonotype came up many times. V is TRBV20-1 and J is TRBJ2-2; a possible D gene is TRBD1 (7 bases). This CDR3 has 14 residues. Trimming took 0 bases from V and 8 from J, leaving 13 bases between them. Per germline, CDR1 DFQATT and CDR2 SNEGSKA (reference sequence). CDR3 protein: CSARETGAGGELFF. In DNA, the CDR3 is TGCAGTGCTAGAGAAACAGGGGCGGGAGGGGAGCTGTTTTTT.

This chain connects TRBV3-1 to TRBJ1-3, with D uncertain. V lost 2 bases to trimming and J lost 2 bases, with 10 bases between them. This CDR3 spans 15 amino acids. Germline assignment: CDR1 LGHDT and CDR2 YNNKEL (reference sequence). The CDR3 is CASSQSVAAGNTIYF. The CDR3 coding sequence is TGTGCCAGCAGCCAAAGCGTGGCTGCTGGAAACACCATATATTTT.

Only a few counts were recorded for this clonotype. The V gene is TRBV6-2 or TRBV6-3, the J gene TRBJ1-2; possible D gene TRBD1, 5 bases. Germline CDR1 and CDR2: MNHEY and SVGEGT. CDR3 length: 15 amino acids. Trimming stripped 0 bases from V and 6 bases from J, with 14 bases between. CDR3 sequence reads: CASSYSSAGVNGYTF. The CDR3 DNA sequence: TGTGCCAGCAGTTACTCTTCGGCGGGGGTTAATGGCTACACCTTC.

The table lists this clonotype with a few counts. The chain employs TRBV19 and TRBJ1-3; D is unresolved. Trimming removed 10 bases from V and 0 bases from J, with 16 bases in between. CDR1 and CDR2 (germline): LNHDA, SQIVND (reference sequence). This CDR3 is 15 amino acids long. CDR3 residues: CATRPHRASGNTIYF. In DNA, the CDR3 is TGTGCCACCCGTCCCCACCGAGCCTCTGGAAACACCATATATTTT.

CDR3 sequence reads: CASMGITSSANEQFF. Written as DNA, the CDR3 is TGTGCCAGCATGGGGATTACTAGCTCGGCCAATGAGCAGTTCTTC. The chain carries TRBV12-3 or TRBV12-4 and TRBJ2-1; tentatively, D is TRBD2 (6 bases). The CDR3 totals 15 residues. V lost 7 bases, J lost 6 bases, and 19 bases lay in between.

The rearrangement uses TRBV30 and TRBJ2-1; D not certain. V was trimmed by 2 bases and J by 6 bases, leaving 11 bases between them. The CDR3 runs to 13 residues. Per the germline V gene, CDR1 is GTSNPN and CDR2 is SVGIG (reference sequence). This chain's CDR3 is CAWSLTRANEQFF. The DNA of the CDR3 is TGTGCCTGGAGTTTGACCCGGGCCAATGAGCAGTTCTTC.

The sample holds many counts of this clonotype. The chain employs TRBV11-2 and TRBJ1-1, with 8 nucleotides matching TRBD1. Germline V lookup: CDR1 SGHAT, CDR2 FQNNGV. The CDR3 consists of 16 residues. J gave up 3 bases and V 5 bases, and 11 bases lay outside the gene matches. The CDR3 protein is CASSPRAGTGYTEAFF. The CDR3 bases are TGTGCCAGCAGCCCCCGAGCCGGGACAGGATACACTGAAGCTTTCTTT.

There are a few counts of this clonotype. The rearrangement joins TRBV29-1 to TRBJ2-7; perhaps TRBD1 as D (6 bases). V shed 5 bases and J shed 1 base, with 9 bases lying between them. The length of the CDR3 is 12 residues. CDR1 and CDR2 from the germline V gene are SQVTM and ANQGSEA. The chain's CDR3 is CSVRTASYEQYF. Here the CDR3 DNA reads TGCAGCGTTCGGACAGCTTCCTACGAGCAGTACTTC.

V and J are TRBV4-3 and TRBJ2-7, with a possible D match to TRBD2 (5 bases). V lost 2 bases and J lost 1, with 6 bases in between. This CDR3 is built from 13 residues. Germline V CDR1 and CDR2: LGHNA, YSLEER. CDR3 amino acids: CASSQRGSYEQYF. The CDR3 DNA reads TGCGCCAGCAGCCAAAGAGGGTCCTACGAGCAGTACTTC.

J is TRBJ2-7 and V is TRBV20-1; TRBD1 matches 8 bases. In germline, CDR1 is DFQATT, CDR2 SNEGSKA (reference sequence). The CDR3 runs to 13 residues. With 6 bases clipped from V and 4 bases from J, the junction kept 8 bases outside the gene matches. For the CDR3, the DNA is TGCAGTGCAGGGATCGGACAGGGTTACGAGCAGTACTTC. Translating it yields CSAGIGQGYEQYF.

This clonotype was observed many times. The J gene is TRBJ1-5, the V gene TRBV6-2 or TRBV6-3; D gene uncertain. The CDR3 runs to 13 residues. Germline CDR1 reads MNHEY; CDR2 reads SVGEGT. V was trimmed by 2 bases and J by 3 bases, leaving 5 bases between them. CDR3 loop: CASSYRPNQPQHF. DNA for the CDR3: TGTGCCAGCAGTTACCGGCCCAATCAGCCCCAGCATTTT.

This chain links TRBV19 with TRBJ1-1, with D maybe TRBD1 (6 bases). Germline CDR1 and CDR2: LNHDA and SQIVND (reference sequence). This CDR3 contains 14 residues. The V end lost 7 bases, the J end lost 2 bases, and 14 bases lay between the germline ends. The DNA for the CDR3 is TGTGCCAGTACTGGGGACATCGTTAACACTGAAGCTTTCTTT. Its translation is CASTGDIVNTEAFF.

This clonotype was detected a few times. The chain carries TRBV18 and TRBJ1-6, with D tentatively TRBD1 (5 bases). V lost 0 bases and J 10 bases, leaving 10 bases between the germline ends. The germline CDR1 and CDR2 sequences are KGHSH and LQKENI. The CDR3 totals 14 residues. The CDR3: CASSPPGLISPLHF. For the CDR3, the DNA is TGTGCCAGCTCACCACCGGGACTCATATCACCCCTCCACTTT. Full variable domain (rest looked up from reference TRBV18 and TRBJ1-6): NAGVMQNPRHLVRRRGQEARLRCSPMKGHSHVYWYRQLPEEGLKFMVYLQKENIIDESGMPKERFSAEFPKEGPSILRIQQVVRGDSAAYFCASSPPGLISPLHFGNGTRLTVT.

This clonotype has a handful of counts. The CDR3 DNA reads TGTGCCAGCAGTTTGGGCAGCCACTACACCGGGGAGCTGTTTTTT. Its translation is CASSLGSHYTGELFF. The V call is TRBV27, the J call TRBJ2-2; D is unresolved. CDR1 and CDR2 (germline): MNHEY, SMNVEV (reference sequence). V lost 3 bases and J 3 bases, leaving 11 bases between the germline ends. The CDR3 covers 15 residues.

This clonotype was detected only a few times. The rearrangement links TRBV12-3 or TRBV12-4 to TRBJ1-5; 7 bases map to TRBD1. The length of the CDR3 is 14 residues. With 6 bases clipped from V and 6 bases from J, the junction kept 8 bases outside the gene matches. The CDR3 DNA sequence: TGTGCCAGCAGCCCACAGGGGAGCGGTCAGCCCCAGCATTTT. This translates into CASSPQGSGQPQHF.

The rearrangement links TRBV18 to TRBJ1-1; TRBD1 agrees at 10 bases. The CDR3 extends over 18 amino acids. In germline, CDR1 is KGHSH, CDR2 LQKENI. V lost 5 bases to trimming and J lost 1 base; unmatched junction nucleotides: 13. The CDR3 region has the DNA TGTGCCAGCTCATTAATTTCGGGACAGGGGTCGCCGAACACTGAAGCTTTCTTT. Translating gives CASSLISGQGSPNTEAFF.

This chain uses TRBV30 with TRBJ1-1; D might be TRBD1 (5 bases). This CDR3 region has 13 residues. CDR1 is GTSNPN, CDR2 SVGIG, per germline (reference sequence). The germline V and J ends were trimmed by 1 base and 1 base, with 7 bases remaining between them. In DNA form, the CDR3 reads TGTGCCTGGAGTGAGGGACGGAACACTGAAGCTTTCTTT. This codes for CAWSEGRNTEAFF.

This sequence joins TRBV11-3 and TRBJ1-3, with 8 bases that match TRBD1. This CDR3 spans 19 amino acids. CDR1 and CDR2 from the germline V gene are SGHNT and YENEEA. The J segment lost 0 bases and the V segment lost 5 bases, leaving 15 bases of the junction unmatched. CDR3 in DNA: TGTGCCAGCAGCCAACCTGGCGGGGCAGGGGGCTACTCTGGAAACACCATATATTTT. Residues: CASSQPGGAGGYSGNTIYF. Drawing the rest from reference TRBV11-3 and TRBJ1-3, the complete variable domain is EAGVVQSPRYKIIEKKQPVAFWCNPISGHNTLYWYLQNLGQGPELLIRYENEEAVDDSQLPKDRFSAERLKGVDSTLKIQPAELGDSAVYLCASSQPGGAGGYSGNTIYFGEGSWLTVV.

The chain's CDR3 is CSASAVSYNEQFF. DNA of the CDR3: TGCAGTGCCTCAGCGGTTTCCTACAATGAGCAGTTCTTC. The chain uses TRBV20-1 and TRBJ2-1; perhaps TRBD2 as D (5 bases). The germline gives CDR1 DFQATT, CDR2 SNEGSKA (reference sequence). The CDR3 spans 13 residues. Trimming stripped 6 bases from V and 1 base from J, with 10 bases between.

The chain joins TRBV20-1 to TRBJ1-3; D uncertain. V gave up 6 bases and J gave up 2 bases, with 17 bases separating them. CDR1 and CDR2 from the germline V gene are DFQATT and SNEGSKA (reference sequence). The length of the CDR3 is 15 residues. The CDR3 coding sequence is TGCAGTGCCAACCCCCTGGAGGGTACTGGAAACACCATATATTTT. Amino acids: CSANPLEGTGNTIYF.

The rearrangement joins TRBV2 to TRBJ1-1, with D maybe TRBD1 (5 bases). This CDR3 has 15 residues. V shed 3 bases and J shed 1 base, with 12 bases lying between them. Germline CDR1 reads SNHLY; CDR2 reads FYNNEI. This CDR3 is CASSDRGRPNTEAFF. CDR3 bases: TGTGCCAGCAGTGATCGGGGACGGCCGAACACTGAAGCTTTCTTT.

This clonotype was picked up a small number of times. The rearrangement uses TRBV7-9 and TRBJ1-5, with D perhaps TRBD1 (5 bases). The CDR3 runs 16 residues. V dropped 9 bases and J dropped 6 bases, with 24 bases sitting between them. The germline V gene has CDR1 SEHNR and CDR2 FQNEAQ (reference sequence). CDR3 bases: TGTGCCAGGCCAGGGAGGGACTCCCCCGCTATTCAGCCCCAGCATTTT. Translating it yields CARPGRDSPAIQPQHF.

This clonotype was seen only a few times. The chain couples TRBV20-1 to TRBJ1-6; tentative D call: TRBD1 (5 bases). V was trimmed by 0 bases and J by 0 bases, leaving 9 bases between them. The germline V gene has CDR1 DFQATT and CDR2 SNEGSKA (reference sequence). CDR3 size: 16 residues. The CDR3 loop reads CSAREGGSSYNSPLHF. The CDR3 nucleotides read TGCAGTGCTAGAGAGGGGGGGAGCTCCTATAATTCACCCCTCCACTTT.

The chain is built from TRBV5-6 and TRBJ2-4, with 8 bases aligning to TRBD1. V was pared by 3 bases and J by 1 base, with 0 bases of the junction left unmatched. The length of the CDR3 is 14 residues. CDR1 and CDR2 from the germline V gene are SGHDT and YYEEEE. CDR3 sequence reads: CASSWTGAKNIQYF. The CDR3 nucleotides are TGTGCCAGCAGCTGGACAGGGGCCAAAAACATTCAGTACTTC.

This clonotype has more than one count but fewer than ten. The chain recombines TRBV20-1 with TRBJ2-4, with 11 bases lining up with TRBD2. Looked up from germline, CDR1 is DFQATT and CDR2 is SNEGSKA (reference sequence). The J segment lost 5 bases and the V segment lost 1 base, leaving 1 base of the junction unmatched. This CDR3 region has 14 residues. CDR3 in amino acids: CSARVGLAENIQYF. Written as DNA, the CDR3 is TGCAGTGCTAGAGTGGGACTAGCGGAAAACATTCAGTACTTC.

The sample holds a few counts of this clonotype. The chain employs TRBV6-5 and TRBJ2-7, with 11 bases lining up with TRBD1. CDR3 size: 15 residues. V was pared by 6 bases and J by 3 bases, with 7 bases of the junction left unmatched. CDR1 MNHEY and CDR2 SVGAGI come from the germline V gene. This CDR3 is CASSPRTGGLYEQYF. The CDR3 DNA reads as TGTGCCAGCAGCCCCAGGACAGGGGGCCTCTACGAGCAGTACTTC.

In its sample, this clonotype was seen many times. The J gene is TRBJ1-5, the V gene TRBV10-3, with 7 bases matching TRBD1. The length of the CDR3 is 15 residues. J gave up 4 bases and V 4 bases, and 7 bases lay outside the gene matches. From germline, CDR1 is ENHRY and CDR2 SYGVKD. The CDR3 loop reads CAISARQGGNQPQHF. CDR3 DNA sequence: TGTGCCATCAGTGCCCGACAGGGAGGAAATCAGCCCCAGCATTTT.